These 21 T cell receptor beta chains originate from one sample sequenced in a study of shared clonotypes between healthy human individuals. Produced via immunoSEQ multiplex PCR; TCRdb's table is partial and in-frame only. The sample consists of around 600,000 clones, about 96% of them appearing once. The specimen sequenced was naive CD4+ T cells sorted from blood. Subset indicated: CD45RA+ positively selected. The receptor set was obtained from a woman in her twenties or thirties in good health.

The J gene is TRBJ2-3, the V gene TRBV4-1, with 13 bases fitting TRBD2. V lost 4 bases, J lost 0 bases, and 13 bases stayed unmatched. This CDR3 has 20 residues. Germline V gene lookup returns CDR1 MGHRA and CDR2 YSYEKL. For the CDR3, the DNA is TGCGCCAGCAGCCTTAGGACTAGCGGGAGAGGTAGAACTAGCACAGATACGCAGTATTTT. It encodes CASSLRTSGRGRTSTDTQYF.

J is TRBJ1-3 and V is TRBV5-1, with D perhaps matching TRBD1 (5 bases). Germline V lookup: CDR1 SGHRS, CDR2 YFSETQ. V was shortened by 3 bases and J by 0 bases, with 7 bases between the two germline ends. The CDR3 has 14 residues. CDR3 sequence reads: CASSYDSSGNTIYF. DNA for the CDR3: TGCGCCAGCAGCTACGACAGCTCTGGAAACACCATATATTTT.

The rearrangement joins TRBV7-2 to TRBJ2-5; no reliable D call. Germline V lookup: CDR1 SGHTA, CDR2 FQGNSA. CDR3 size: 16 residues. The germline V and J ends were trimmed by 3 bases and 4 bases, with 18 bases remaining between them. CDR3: CASSFTIPHSAETQYF. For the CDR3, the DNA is TGTGCCAGCAGCTTCACGATTCCCCACAGCGCAGAGACCCAGTACTTC.

The CDR3 coding sequence is TGTGCCAGTAGAGGGGGCTCGTTGGACAGTGGCAATGAGCAGTTCTTC. Its translation is CASRGGSLDSGNEQFF. The chain recombines TRBV19 with TRBJ2-1, with 7 bases lining up with TRBD1. The CDR3 loop spans 16 amino acids. J gave up 6 bases and V 6 bases, and 14 bases lay outside the gene matches. CDR1 and CDR2 from the germline V gene are LNHDA and SQIVND (reference sequence).

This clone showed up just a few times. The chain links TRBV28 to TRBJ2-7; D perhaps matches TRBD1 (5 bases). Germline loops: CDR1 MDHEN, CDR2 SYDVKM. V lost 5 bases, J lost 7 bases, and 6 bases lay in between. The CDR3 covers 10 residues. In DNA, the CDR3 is TGTGCCAGCAGTCACAGGGAGCAGTACTTC. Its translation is CASSHREQYF.

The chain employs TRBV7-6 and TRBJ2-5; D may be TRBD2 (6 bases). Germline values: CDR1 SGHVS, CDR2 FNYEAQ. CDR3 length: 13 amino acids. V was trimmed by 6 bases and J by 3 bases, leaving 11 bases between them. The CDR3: CASSPIAEETQYF. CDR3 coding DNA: TGTGCCAGCAGTCCGATAGCGGAAGAGACCCAGTACTTC.

The CDR3 spells CASSSPPGEKLFF. The CDR3 nucleotides are TGTGCCAGTAGTAGTCCCCCCGGTGAAAAACTGTTTTTT. V and J are TRBV19 and TRBJ1-4; D unclear. Trimming took 4 bases from V and 7 from J, leaving 10 bases between them. Germline values: CDR1 LNHDA, CDR2 SQIVND (reference sequence). The CDR3 is 13 residues long.

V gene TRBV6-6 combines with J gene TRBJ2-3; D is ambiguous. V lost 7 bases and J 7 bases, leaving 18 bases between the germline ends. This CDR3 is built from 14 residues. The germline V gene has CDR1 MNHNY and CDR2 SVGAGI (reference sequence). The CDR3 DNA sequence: TGTGCCAGCACCCCCCTAATTAGTCTCAATACGCAGTATTTT. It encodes CASTPLISLNTQYF.

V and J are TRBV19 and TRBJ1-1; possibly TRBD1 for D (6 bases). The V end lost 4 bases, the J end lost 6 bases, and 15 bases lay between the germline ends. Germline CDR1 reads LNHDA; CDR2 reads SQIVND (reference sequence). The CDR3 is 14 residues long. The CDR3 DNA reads TGTGCCAGTAGTACCTCTACCAGGGGCTCTGAAGCTTTCTTT. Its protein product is CASSTSTRGSEAFF.

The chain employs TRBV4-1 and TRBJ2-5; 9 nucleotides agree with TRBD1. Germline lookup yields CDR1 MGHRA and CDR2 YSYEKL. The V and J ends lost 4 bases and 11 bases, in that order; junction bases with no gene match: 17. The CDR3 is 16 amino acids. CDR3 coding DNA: TGCGCCAGCAGCCCTCACGCCAGTGACAGGGGGGGGGAGCAGTACTTC. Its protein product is CASSPHASDRGGEQYF.

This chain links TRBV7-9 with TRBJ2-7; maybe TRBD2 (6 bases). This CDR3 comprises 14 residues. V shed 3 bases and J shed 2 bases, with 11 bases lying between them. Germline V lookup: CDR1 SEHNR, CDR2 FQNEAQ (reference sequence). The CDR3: CASSFGTSTYEQYF. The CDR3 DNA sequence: TGTGCCAGCAGCTTCGGGACTTCTACCTACGAGCAGTACTTC.

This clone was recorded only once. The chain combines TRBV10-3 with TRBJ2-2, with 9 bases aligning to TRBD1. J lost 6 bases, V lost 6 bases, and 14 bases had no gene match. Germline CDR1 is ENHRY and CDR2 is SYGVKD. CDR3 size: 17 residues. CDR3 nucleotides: TGTGCCATCAGGGCCGGGACAGGGAATGTGGGGGCCGGGGAGCTGTTTTTT. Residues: CAIRAGTGNVGAGELFF.

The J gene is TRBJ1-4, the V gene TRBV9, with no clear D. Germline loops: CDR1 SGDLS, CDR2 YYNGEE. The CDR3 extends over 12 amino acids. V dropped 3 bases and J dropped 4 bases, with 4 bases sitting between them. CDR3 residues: CASSAGNEKLFF. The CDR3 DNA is TGTGCCAGCAGCGCCGGTAATGAAAAACTGTTTTTT.

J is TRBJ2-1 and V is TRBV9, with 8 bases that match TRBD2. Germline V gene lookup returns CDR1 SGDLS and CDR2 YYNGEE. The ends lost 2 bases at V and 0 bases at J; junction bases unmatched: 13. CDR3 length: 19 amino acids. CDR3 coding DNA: TGTGCCAGCAGCGTTACTATAACTAGCGGACTTAGCTCCTACAATGAGCAGTTCTTC. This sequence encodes CASSVTITSGLSSYNEQFF. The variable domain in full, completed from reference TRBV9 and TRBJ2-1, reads DSGVTQTPKHLITATGQRVTLRCSPRSGDLSVYWYQQSLDQGLQFLIQYYNGEERAKGNILERFSAQQFPDLHSELNLSSLELGDSALYFCASSVTITSGLSSYNEQFFGPGTRLTVL.

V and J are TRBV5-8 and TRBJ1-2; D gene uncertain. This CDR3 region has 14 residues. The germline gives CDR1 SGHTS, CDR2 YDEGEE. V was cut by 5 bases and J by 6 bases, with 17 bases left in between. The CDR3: CASRLWRLTDGYTF. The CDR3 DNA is TGTGCCAGCAGGCTTTGGCGCCTTACGGATGGCTACACCTTC.

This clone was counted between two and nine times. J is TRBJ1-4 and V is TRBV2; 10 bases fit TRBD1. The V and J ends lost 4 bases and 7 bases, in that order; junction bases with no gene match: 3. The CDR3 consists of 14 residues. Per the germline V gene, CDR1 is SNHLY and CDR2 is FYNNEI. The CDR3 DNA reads TGTGCCAGCAGTGGGACAGGGGGTGGTGAAAAACTGTTTTTT. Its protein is CASSGTGGGEKLFF.

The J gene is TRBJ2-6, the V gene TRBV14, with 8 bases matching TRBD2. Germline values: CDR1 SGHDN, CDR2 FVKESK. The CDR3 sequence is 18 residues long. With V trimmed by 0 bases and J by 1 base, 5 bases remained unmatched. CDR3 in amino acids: CASSQEREGHSGANVLTF. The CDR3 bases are TGTGCCAGCAGCCAAGAACGGGAGGGCCATTCTGGGGCCAACGTCCTGACTTTC.

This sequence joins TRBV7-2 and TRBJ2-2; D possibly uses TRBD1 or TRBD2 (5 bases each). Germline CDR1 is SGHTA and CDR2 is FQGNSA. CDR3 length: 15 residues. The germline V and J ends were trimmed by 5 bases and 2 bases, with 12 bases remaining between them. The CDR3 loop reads CASSRRDQNTGELFF. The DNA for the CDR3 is TGTGCCAGCAGCCGACGGGACCAAAACACCGGGGAGCTGTTTTTT.

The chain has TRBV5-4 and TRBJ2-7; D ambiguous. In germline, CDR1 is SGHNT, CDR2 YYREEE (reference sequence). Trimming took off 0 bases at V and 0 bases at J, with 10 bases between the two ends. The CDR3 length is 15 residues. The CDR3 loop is CASSLAPGDSYEQYF. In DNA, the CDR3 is TGTGCCAGCAGCTTGGCACCAGGCGACTCCTACGAGCAGTACTTC. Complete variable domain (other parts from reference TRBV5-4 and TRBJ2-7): ETGVTQSPTHLIKTRGQQVTLRCSSQSGHNTVSWYQQALGQGPQFIFQYYREEENGRGNFPPRFSGLQFPNYSSELNVNALELDDSALYLCASSLAPGDSYEQYFGPGTRLTVT.

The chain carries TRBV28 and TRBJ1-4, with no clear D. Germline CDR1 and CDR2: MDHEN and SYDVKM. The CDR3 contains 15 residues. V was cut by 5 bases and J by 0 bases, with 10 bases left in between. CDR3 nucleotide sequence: TGTGCCAGCAGTCCTGAGCCTGCAACTAATGAAAAACTGTTTTTT. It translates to CASSPEPATNEKLFF.

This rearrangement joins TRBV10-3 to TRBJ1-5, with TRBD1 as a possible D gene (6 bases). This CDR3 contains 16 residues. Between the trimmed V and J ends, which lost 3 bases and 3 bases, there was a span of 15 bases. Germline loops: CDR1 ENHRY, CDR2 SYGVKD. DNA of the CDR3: TGTGCCATCAGTGAAGATCAACAGGGTAACAATCAGCCCCAGCATTTT. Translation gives CAISEDQQGNNQPQHF.